These 9 T cell receptor beta chains originate from one sample sequenced in a study of identical twins. TCRdb re-analysed the 5' RACE reads in MiXCR, keeping a single row per CDR3 protein. There are under 900,000 distinct CDR3 sequences in the sample; approximately 13% occur only once, and around 1.6% lies in the top ten. This same sample was also part of a study on yellow fever vaccine responses in identical twins.

The specimen sequenced was PBMCs. These receptors all stem from a woman younger than 35 in good health.

This clonotype came up a few times. V is TRBV4-1 and J is TRBJ2-3; the D call may be TRBD1 or TRBD2 (5 bases each). The CDR3 runs 15 residues. The V gene's germline CDR1 is MGHRA and CDR2 YSYEKL. Trimming pared 4 bases from V and 1 base from J, leaving 12 bases between. In DNA, the CDR3 is TGCGCCAGCAGCCGCCCGGGACCCGGCACAGATACGCAGTATTTT. It encodes CASSRPGPGTDTQYF.

This clonotype was counted ten times or more. This chain joins TRBV4-1 and TRBJ2-4; 11 nucleotides agree with TRBD2. V shed 3 bases, J shed 5 bases, and the junction held 6 bases outside the gene matches. This CDR3 comprises 16 residues. Germline lookup yields CDR1 MGHRA and CDR2 YSYEKL. In DNA, the CDR3 is TGCGCCAGCAGCCAGCATGCGGGACTAGCGGAAAACATTCAGTACTTC. Translation gives CASSQHAGLAENIQYF.

In its sample, this clonotype was seen many times. The chain links TRBV10-3 to TRBJ1-3, with 10 nucleotides matching TRBD1. There are 15 residues in the CDR3. The V gene's germline CDR1 is ENHRY and CDR2 SYGVKD. The ends lost 8 bases at V and 4 bases at J; junction bases unmatched: 8. The CDR3 loop is CAIGSGQGSGNTIYF. The DNA for the CDR3 is TGTGCCATCGGATCGGGACAGGGGTCGGGAAACACCATATATTTT.

The sample holds a few counts of this clonotype. V gene TRBV2 combines with J gene TRBJ2-3; D perhaps matches TRBD2 (5 bases). Per germline, CDR1 SNHLY and CDR2 FYNNEI. The CDR3 runs to 13 residues. V lost 8 bases, J lost 7 bases, and 16 bases lay in between. The CDR3 DNA reads as TGTGCCAGCCCCGGGATTTACCCCCATACGCAGTATTTT. This codes for CASPGIYPHTQYF.

The chain links TRBV9 to TRBJ2-1, with TRBD1 matching over 8 bases. The germline CDR1 and CDR2 sequences are SGDLS and YYNGEE. The CDR3 extends over 15 amino acids. Germline trimming cut 1 base from V and 6 bases from J; bases unmatched to any gene: 6. DNA of the CDR3: TGTGCCAGCAGCGTAATGGGGACAGGTGGCAATGAGCAGTTCTTC. This sequence encodes CASSVMGTGGNEQFF. Filled out from reference TRBV9 and TRBJ2-1, the complete variable domain reads DSGVTQTPKHLITATGQRVTLRCSPRSGDLSVYWYQQSLDQGLQFLIQYYNGEERAKGNILERFSAQQFPDLHSELNLSSLELGDSALYFCASSVMGTGGNEQFFGPGTRLTVL.

This clonotype was recorded at least ten times. This rearrangement joins TRBV29-1 to TRBJ2-7; possibly TRBD1 for D (6 bases). The ends were cut back, 4 bases at V and 0 bases at J, with 10 bases in the middle. Per the germline V gene, CDR1 is SQVTM and CDR2 is ANQGSEA. The CDR3 has 13 residues. CDR3 in amino acids: CSVVTGISYEQYF. CDR3 nucleotides: TGCAGCGTTGTCACAGGGATCTCCTACGAGCAGTACTTC.

The chain couples TRBV20-1 to TRBJ2-2; D gene uncertain. CDR1 DFQATT and CDR2 SNEGSKA come from the germline V gene (reference sequence). The CDR3 has 13 amino acids. V gave up 6 bases and J gave up 0 bases, with 8 bases separating them. The chain's CDR3 is CSARQPNTGELFF. The CDR3 DNA reads TGCAGTGCGCGGCAGCCGAACACCGGGGAGCTGTTTTTT.

The CDR3 region has the DNA TGCAGTGCCAACCCAGGGACAGTGACCTACGAGCAGTACTTC. Encoded protein: CSANPGTVTYEQYF. The chain couples TRBV20-1 to TRBJ2-7, with 7 positions matching TRBD1. CDR3 size: 14 residues. Germline V gives CDR1 DFQATT, CDR2 SNEGSKA (reference sequence). J gave up 2 bases and V 6 bases, and 10 bases lay outside the gene matches.

J is TRBJ1-6 and V is TRBV6-5; D possibly corresponds to TRBD1 (5 bases). Trimming left V 3 bases short and J 8 bases short, with 17 bases between. Germline lookup yields CDR1 MNHEY and CDR2 SVGAGI. The CDR3 has 16 amino acids. CDR3 nucleotides: TGTGCCAGCAGTTATTCTCAGGGAGATTGGGATTCACCCCTCCACTTT. As protein: CASSYSQGDWDSPLHF.